This record covers a single T cell receptor (beta chain). The antigen remains unidentified. Produced via immunoSEQ multiplex PCR; TCRdb's table is partial and in-frame only. The data contain some 190,000 clones, roughly 87% of them singletons. This sample stems from a study of Ad26.COV2.S vaccination and SARS-CoV-2 variants. General observations from the study: Similar non-spike TCR breadth was observed in recipients of vaccine and of placebo.

CDR1 and CDR2 from the germline V gene are MNHEY and SVGAGI. The CDR3 has 12 amino acids. With V trimmed by 6 bases and J by 10 bases, 6 bases remained unmatched. The material was peripheral blood, obtained after recovery from COVID-19. The J gene is TRBJ1-1, the V gene TRBV6-5; TRBD1 agrees at 9 bases. The receptor was derived from a human donor who had recovered from COVID-19. The CDR3 spells CASRGQGLAAFF. The CDR3, as DNA: TGTGCCAGCAGGGGACAGGGACTTGCAGCTTTCTTT.